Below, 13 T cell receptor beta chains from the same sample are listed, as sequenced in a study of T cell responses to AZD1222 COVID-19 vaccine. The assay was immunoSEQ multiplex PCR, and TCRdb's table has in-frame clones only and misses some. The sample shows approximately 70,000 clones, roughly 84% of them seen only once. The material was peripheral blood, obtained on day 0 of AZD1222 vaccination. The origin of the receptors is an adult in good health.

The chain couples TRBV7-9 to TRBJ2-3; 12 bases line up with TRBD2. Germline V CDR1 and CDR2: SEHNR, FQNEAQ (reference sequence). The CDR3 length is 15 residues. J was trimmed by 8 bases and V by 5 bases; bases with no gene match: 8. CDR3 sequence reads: CASSPLAGGPVTQYF. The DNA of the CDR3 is TGTGCCAGCAGCCCGCTAGCGGGGGGGCCAGTTACGCAGTATTTT.

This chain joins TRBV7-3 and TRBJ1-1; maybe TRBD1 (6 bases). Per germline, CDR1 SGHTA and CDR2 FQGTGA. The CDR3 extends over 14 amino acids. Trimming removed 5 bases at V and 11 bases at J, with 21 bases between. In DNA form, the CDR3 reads TGTGCCAGCAGCCGGGGGCAGACCTTCGGTGAGGCTTTCTTT. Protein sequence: CASSRGQTFGEAFF.

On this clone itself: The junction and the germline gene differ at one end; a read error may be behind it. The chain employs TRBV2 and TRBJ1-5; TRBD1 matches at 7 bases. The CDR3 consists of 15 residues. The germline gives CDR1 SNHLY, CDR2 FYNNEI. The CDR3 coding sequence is TGTGCCAGCAGGGACCAGACAGGGCTATTATCAGCCCCAGCATTT. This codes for CASRDQTGLLSAPAF.

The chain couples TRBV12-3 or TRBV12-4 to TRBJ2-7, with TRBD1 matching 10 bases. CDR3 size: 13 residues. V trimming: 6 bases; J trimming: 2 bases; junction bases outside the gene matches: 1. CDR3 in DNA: TGTGCCAGCAGGGGGACAGGGGCCTACGAGCAGTACTTC. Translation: CASRGTGAYEQYF.

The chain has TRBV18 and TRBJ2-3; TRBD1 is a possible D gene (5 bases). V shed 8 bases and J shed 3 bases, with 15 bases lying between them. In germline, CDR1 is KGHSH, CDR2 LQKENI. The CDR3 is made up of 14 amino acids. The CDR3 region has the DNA TGTGCCAGCGCGGAACTCTCAGGGACAGATACGCAGTATTTT. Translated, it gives CASAELSGTDTQYF.

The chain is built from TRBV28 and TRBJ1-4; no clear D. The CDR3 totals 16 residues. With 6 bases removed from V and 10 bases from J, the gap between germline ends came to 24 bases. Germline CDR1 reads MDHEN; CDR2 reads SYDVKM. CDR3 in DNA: TGTGCCAGCAGCCTATCCCGGACGTCAATTTATGGAAAACTGTTTTTT. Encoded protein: CASSLSRTSIYGKLFF.

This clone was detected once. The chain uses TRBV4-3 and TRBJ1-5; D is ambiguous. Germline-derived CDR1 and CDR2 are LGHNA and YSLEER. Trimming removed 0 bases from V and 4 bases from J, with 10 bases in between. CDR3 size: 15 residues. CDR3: CASSQDLWGNQPQHF. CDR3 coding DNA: TGCGCCAGCAGCCAAGATCTATGGGGAAATCAGCCCCAGCATTTT.

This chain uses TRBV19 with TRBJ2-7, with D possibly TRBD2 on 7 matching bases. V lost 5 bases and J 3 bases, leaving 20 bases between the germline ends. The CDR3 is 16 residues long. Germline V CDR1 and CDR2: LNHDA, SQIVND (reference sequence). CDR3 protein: CASSGGRGAGVYEQYF. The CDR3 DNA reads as TGTGCCAGTAGTGGTGGACGGGGGGCAGGAGTCTACGAGCAGTACTTC.

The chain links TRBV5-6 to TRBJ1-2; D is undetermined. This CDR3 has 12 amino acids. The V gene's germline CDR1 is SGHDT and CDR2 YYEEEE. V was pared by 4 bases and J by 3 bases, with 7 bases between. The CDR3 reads CASSIEYYGYTF. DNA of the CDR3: TGTGCCAGCAGCATTGAATACTATGGCTACACCTTC.

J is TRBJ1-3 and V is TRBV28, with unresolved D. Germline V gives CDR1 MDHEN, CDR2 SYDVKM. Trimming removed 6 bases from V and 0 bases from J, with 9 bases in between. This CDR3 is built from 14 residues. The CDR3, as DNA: TGTGCCAGCAGCCTGGGGTTCTCTGGAAACACCATATATTTT. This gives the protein CASSLGFSGNTIYF.

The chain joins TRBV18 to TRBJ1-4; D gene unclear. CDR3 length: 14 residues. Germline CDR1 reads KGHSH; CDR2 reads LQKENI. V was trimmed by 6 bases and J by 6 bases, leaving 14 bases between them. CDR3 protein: CASSEIGSDEKLFF. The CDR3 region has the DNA TGTGCCAGCTCTGAAATTGGGTCAGATGAAAAACTGTTTTTT. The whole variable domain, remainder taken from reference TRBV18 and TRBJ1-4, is NAGVMQNPRHLVRRRGQEARLRCSPMKGHSHVYWYRQLPEEGLKFMVYLQKENIIDESGMPKERFSAEFPKEGPSILRIQQVVRGDSAAYFCASSEIGSDEKLFFGSGTQLSVL.

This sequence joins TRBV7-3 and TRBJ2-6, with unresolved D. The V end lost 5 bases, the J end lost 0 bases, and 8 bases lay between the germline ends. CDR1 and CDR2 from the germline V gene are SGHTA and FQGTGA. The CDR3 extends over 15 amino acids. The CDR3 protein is CASSPFSSGANVLTF. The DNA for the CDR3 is TGTGCCAGCAGCCCATTTAGCTCTGGGGCCAACGTCCTGACTTTC.

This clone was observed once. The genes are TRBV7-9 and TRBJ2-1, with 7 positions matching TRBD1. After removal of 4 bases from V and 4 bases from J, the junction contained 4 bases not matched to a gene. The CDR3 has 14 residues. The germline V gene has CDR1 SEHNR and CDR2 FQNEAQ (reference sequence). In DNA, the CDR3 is TGTGCCAGCAGCTCGGGACAGCGGTACAATGAGCAGTTCTTC. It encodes CASSSGQRYNEQFF. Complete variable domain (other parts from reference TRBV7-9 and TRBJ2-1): DTGVSQNPRHKITKRGQNVTFRCDPISEHNRLYWYRQTLGQGPEFLTYFQNEAQLEKSRLLSDRFSAERPKGSFSTLEIQRTEQGDSAMYLCASSSGQRYNEQFFGPGTRLTVL.